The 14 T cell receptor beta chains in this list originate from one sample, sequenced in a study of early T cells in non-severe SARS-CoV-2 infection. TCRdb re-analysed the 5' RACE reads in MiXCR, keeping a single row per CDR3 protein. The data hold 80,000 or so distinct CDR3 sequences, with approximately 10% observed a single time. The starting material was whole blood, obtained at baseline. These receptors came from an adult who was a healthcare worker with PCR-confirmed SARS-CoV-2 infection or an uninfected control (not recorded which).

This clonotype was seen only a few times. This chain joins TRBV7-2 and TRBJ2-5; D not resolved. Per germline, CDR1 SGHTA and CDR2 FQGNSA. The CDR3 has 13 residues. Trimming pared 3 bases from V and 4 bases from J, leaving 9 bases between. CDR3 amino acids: CASSFTPTETQYF. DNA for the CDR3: TGTGCCAGCAGCTTTACTCCAACAGAGACCCAGTACTTC.

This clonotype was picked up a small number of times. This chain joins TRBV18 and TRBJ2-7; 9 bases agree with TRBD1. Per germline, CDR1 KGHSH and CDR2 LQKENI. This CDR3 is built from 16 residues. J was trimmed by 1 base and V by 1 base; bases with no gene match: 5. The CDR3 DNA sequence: TGTGCCAGCTCACCACTTGGGACAGGGCTTTCCTACGAGCAGTACTTC. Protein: CASSPLGTGLSYEQYF.

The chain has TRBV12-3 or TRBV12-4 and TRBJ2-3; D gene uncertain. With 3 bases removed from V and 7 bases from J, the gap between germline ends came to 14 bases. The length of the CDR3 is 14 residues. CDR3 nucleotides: TGTGCCAGCAGTTTTGGGTTAGGTTCGAATACGCAGTATTTT. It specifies CASSFGLGSNTQYF.

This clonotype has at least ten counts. CDR3 residues: CASSFWVTTTDLAFF. CDR3 DNA sequence: TGTGCCAGCAGTTTTTGGGTTACCACGACAGACTTAGCTTTCTTT. V gene TRBV28 combines with J gene TRBJ1-1; D may be TRBD1 (5 bases). This CDR3 spans 15 amino acids. The germline V and J ends were trimmed by 3 bases and 10 bases, with 21 bases remaining between them. The germline CDR1 and CDR2 sequences are MDHEN and SYDVKM. Combining the CDR3 with reference TRBV28 and TRBJ1-1 gives the whole variable domain DVKVTQSSRYLVKRTGEKVFLECVQDMDHENMFWYRQDPGLGLRLIYFSYDVKMKEKGDIPEGYSVSREKKERFSLILESASTNQTSMYLCASSFWVTTTDLAFFGQGTRLTVV.

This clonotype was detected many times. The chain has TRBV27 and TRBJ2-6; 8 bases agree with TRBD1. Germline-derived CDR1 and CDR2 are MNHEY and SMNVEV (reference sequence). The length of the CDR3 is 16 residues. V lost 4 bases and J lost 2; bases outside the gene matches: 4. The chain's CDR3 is CASSSQQGAGANVLTF. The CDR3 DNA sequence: TGTGCCAGCAGTTCCCAACAGGGGGCTGGGGCCAACGTCCTGACTTTC. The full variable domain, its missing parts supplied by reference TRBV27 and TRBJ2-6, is EAQVTQNPRYLITVTGKKLTVTCSQNMNHEYMSWYRQDPGLGLRQIYYSMNVEVTDKGDVPEGYKVSRKEKRNFPLILESPSPNQTSLYFCASSSQQGAGANVLTFGAGSRLTVL.

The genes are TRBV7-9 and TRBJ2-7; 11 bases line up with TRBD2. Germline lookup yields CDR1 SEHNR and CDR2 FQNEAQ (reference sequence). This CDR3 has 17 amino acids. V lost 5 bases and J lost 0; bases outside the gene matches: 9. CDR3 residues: CASSVSGGVANSYEQYF. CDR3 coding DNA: TGTGCCAGCAGCGTTAGCGGGGGGGTTGCCAACTCCTACGAGCAGTACTTC.

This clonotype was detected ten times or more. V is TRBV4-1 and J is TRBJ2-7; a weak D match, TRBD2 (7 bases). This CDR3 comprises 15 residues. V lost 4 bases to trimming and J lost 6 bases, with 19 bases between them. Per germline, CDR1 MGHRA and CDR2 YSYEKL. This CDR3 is CASSLEGGATLEQYF. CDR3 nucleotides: TGCGCCAGCAGCCTTGAAGGGGGGGCCACCCTCGAGCAGTACTTC.

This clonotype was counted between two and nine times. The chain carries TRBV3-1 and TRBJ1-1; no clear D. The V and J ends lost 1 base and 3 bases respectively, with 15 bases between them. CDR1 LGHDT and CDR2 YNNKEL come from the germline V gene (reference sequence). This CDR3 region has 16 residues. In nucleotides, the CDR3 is TGTGCCAGCAGCCAAGTTTTGGCCCCCATACACACTGAAGCTTTCTTT. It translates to CASSQVLAPIHTEAFF.

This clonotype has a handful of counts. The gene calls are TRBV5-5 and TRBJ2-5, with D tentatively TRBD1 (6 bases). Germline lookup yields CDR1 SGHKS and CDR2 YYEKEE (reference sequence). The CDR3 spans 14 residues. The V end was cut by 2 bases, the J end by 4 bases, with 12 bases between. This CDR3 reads CASSLESGAETQYF. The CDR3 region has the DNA TGTGCCAGCAGCTTAGAGTCAGGGGCAGAGACCCAGTACTTC.

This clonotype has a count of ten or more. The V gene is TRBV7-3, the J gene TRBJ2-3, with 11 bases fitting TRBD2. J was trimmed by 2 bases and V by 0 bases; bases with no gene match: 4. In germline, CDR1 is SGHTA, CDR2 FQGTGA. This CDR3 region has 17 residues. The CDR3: CASSLTRLAGSTDTQYF. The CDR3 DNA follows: TGTGCCAGCAGCTTAACGAGACTAGCGGGGTCCACAGATACGCAGTATTTT. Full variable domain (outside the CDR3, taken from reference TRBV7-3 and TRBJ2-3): GAGVSQTPSNKVTEKGKYVELRCDPISGHTALYWYRQSLGQGPEFLIYFQGTGAADDSGLPNDRFFAVRPEGSVSTLKIQRTERGDSAVYLCASSLTRLAGSTDTQYFGPGTRLTVL.

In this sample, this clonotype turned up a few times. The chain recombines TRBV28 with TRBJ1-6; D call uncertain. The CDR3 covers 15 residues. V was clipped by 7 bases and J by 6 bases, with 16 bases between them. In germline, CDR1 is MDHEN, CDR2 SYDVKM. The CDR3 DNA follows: TGTGCCAGCACCTCCATCATGGAAGCTAATTCACCCCTCCACTTT. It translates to CASTSIMEANSPLHF. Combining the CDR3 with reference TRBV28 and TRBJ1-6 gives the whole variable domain DVKVTQSSRYLVKRTGEKVFLECVQDMDHENMFWYRQDPGLGLRLIYFSYDVKMKEKGDIPEGYSVSREKKERFSLILESASTNQTSMYLCASTSIMEANSPLHFGNGTRLTVT.

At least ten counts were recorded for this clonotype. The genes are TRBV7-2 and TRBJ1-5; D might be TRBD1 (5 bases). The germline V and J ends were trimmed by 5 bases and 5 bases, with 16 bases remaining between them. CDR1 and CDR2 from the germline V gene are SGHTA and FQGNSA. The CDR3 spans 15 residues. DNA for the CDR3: TGTGCCAGCAGCCTAGAAAGGGGCCTGCATCAGCCCCAGCATTTT. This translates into CASSLERGLHQPQHF.

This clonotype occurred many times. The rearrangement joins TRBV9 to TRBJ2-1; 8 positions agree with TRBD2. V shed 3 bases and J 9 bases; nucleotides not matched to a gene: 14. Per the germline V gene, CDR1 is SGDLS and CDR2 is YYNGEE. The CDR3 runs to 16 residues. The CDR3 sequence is CASSAGAGALRGEQFF. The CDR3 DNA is TGTGCCAGCAGCGCCGGAGCGGGGGCCCTACGTGGTGAGCAGTTCTTC.

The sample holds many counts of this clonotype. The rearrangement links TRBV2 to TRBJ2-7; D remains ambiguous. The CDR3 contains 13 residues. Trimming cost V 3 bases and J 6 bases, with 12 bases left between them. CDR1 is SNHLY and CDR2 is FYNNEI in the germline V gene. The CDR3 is CASSENYSTEQYF. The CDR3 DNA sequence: TGTGCCAGCAGTGAGAACTACAGTACCGAGCAGTACTTC.